This T cell receptor (beta chain) was profiled in a study of blood T cell repertoires in COVID-19. Study information: Sites in the United States, Italy and Spain provided acute and convalescent COVID-19 samples. From T cells, B-cell-depleted T cells, or PBMCs came the material, which was cDNA or gDNA.

Germline V gives CDR1 MGHRA, CDR2 YSYEKL. V lost 3 bases and J lost 6, with 15 bases in between. The CDR3 has 15 amino acids. Original data processing: Researchers report that nucleated cell counts were estimated from reference gene primer amplification. Method: immunoSEQ multiplex PCR; TCRdb's copy keeps in-frame clones and lacks some. D and trimming come from the DNA, and the V and J calls and clone size come from that table. The repertoire includes 200,000 to 300,000 clones, 90% of them detected once, and around 3.5% sits in the top ten. The sequencing input was peripheral blood. This sequence joins TRBV4-1 and TRBJ2-1, with D possibly matching TRBD1 (5 bases). The receptor was derived from a woman aged 40 to 50 with acute or convalescent COVID-19. The CDR3 loop is CASSHRPDNANEQFF. The CDR3 bases are TGCGCCAGCAGCCACCGCCCGGACAACGCCAATGAGCAGTTCTTC.